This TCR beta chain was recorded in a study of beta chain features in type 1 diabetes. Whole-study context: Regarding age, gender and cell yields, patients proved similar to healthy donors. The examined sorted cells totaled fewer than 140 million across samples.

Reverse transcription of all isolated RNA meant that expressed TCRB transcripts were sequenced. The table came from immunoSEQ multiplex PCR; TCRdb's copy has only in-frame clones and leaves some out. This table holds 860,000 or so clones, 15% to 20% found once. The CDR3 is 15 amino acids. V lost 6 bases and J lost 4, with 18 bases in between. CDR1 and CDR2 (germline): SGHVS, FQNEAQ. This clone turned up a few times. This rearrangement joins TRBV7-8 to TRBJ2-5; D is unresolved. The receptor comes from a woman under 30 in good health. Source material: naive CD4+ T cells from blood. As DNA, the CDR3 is TGTGCCAGCAGGGAACTACTGCAGCCCGCAGAGACCCAGTACTTC. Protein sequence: CASRELLQPAETQYF.